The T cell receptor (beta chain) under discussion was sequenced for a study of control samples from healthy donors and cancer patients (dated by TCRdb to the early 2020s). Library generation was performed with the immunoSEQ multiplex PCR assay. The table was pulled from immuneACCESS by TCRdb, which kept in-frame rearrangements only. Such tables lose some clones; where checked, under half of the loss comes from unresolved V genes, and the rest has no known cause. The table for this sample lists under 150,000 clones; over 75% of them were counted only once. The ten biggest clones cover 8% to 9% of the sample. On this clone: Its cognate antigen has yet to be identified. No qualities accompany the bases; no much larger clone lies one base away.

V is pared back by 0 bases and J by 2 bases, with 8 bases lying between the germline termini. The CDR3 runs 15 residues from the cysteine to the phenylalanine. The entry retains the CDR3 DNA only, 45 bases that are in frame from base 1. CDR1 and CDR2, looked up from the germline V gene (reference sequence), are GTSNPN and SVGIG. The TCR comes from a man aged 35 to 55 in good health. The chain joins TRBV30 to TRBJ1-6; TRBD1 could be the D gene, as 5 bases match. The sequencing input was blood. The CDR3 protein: CAWSVRGPYNSPLHF. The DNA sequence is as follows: TGTGCCTGGAGTGTAAGGGGTCCCTATAATTCACCCCTCCACTTT. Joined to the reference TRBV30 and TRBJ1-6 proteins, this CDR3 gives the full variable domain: SQTIHQWPATLVQPVGSPLSLECTVEGTSNPNLYWYRQAAGRGLQLLFYSVGIGQISSEVPQNLSASRPQDRQFILSSKKLLLSDSGFYLCAWSVRGPYNSPLHFGNGTRLTVT.